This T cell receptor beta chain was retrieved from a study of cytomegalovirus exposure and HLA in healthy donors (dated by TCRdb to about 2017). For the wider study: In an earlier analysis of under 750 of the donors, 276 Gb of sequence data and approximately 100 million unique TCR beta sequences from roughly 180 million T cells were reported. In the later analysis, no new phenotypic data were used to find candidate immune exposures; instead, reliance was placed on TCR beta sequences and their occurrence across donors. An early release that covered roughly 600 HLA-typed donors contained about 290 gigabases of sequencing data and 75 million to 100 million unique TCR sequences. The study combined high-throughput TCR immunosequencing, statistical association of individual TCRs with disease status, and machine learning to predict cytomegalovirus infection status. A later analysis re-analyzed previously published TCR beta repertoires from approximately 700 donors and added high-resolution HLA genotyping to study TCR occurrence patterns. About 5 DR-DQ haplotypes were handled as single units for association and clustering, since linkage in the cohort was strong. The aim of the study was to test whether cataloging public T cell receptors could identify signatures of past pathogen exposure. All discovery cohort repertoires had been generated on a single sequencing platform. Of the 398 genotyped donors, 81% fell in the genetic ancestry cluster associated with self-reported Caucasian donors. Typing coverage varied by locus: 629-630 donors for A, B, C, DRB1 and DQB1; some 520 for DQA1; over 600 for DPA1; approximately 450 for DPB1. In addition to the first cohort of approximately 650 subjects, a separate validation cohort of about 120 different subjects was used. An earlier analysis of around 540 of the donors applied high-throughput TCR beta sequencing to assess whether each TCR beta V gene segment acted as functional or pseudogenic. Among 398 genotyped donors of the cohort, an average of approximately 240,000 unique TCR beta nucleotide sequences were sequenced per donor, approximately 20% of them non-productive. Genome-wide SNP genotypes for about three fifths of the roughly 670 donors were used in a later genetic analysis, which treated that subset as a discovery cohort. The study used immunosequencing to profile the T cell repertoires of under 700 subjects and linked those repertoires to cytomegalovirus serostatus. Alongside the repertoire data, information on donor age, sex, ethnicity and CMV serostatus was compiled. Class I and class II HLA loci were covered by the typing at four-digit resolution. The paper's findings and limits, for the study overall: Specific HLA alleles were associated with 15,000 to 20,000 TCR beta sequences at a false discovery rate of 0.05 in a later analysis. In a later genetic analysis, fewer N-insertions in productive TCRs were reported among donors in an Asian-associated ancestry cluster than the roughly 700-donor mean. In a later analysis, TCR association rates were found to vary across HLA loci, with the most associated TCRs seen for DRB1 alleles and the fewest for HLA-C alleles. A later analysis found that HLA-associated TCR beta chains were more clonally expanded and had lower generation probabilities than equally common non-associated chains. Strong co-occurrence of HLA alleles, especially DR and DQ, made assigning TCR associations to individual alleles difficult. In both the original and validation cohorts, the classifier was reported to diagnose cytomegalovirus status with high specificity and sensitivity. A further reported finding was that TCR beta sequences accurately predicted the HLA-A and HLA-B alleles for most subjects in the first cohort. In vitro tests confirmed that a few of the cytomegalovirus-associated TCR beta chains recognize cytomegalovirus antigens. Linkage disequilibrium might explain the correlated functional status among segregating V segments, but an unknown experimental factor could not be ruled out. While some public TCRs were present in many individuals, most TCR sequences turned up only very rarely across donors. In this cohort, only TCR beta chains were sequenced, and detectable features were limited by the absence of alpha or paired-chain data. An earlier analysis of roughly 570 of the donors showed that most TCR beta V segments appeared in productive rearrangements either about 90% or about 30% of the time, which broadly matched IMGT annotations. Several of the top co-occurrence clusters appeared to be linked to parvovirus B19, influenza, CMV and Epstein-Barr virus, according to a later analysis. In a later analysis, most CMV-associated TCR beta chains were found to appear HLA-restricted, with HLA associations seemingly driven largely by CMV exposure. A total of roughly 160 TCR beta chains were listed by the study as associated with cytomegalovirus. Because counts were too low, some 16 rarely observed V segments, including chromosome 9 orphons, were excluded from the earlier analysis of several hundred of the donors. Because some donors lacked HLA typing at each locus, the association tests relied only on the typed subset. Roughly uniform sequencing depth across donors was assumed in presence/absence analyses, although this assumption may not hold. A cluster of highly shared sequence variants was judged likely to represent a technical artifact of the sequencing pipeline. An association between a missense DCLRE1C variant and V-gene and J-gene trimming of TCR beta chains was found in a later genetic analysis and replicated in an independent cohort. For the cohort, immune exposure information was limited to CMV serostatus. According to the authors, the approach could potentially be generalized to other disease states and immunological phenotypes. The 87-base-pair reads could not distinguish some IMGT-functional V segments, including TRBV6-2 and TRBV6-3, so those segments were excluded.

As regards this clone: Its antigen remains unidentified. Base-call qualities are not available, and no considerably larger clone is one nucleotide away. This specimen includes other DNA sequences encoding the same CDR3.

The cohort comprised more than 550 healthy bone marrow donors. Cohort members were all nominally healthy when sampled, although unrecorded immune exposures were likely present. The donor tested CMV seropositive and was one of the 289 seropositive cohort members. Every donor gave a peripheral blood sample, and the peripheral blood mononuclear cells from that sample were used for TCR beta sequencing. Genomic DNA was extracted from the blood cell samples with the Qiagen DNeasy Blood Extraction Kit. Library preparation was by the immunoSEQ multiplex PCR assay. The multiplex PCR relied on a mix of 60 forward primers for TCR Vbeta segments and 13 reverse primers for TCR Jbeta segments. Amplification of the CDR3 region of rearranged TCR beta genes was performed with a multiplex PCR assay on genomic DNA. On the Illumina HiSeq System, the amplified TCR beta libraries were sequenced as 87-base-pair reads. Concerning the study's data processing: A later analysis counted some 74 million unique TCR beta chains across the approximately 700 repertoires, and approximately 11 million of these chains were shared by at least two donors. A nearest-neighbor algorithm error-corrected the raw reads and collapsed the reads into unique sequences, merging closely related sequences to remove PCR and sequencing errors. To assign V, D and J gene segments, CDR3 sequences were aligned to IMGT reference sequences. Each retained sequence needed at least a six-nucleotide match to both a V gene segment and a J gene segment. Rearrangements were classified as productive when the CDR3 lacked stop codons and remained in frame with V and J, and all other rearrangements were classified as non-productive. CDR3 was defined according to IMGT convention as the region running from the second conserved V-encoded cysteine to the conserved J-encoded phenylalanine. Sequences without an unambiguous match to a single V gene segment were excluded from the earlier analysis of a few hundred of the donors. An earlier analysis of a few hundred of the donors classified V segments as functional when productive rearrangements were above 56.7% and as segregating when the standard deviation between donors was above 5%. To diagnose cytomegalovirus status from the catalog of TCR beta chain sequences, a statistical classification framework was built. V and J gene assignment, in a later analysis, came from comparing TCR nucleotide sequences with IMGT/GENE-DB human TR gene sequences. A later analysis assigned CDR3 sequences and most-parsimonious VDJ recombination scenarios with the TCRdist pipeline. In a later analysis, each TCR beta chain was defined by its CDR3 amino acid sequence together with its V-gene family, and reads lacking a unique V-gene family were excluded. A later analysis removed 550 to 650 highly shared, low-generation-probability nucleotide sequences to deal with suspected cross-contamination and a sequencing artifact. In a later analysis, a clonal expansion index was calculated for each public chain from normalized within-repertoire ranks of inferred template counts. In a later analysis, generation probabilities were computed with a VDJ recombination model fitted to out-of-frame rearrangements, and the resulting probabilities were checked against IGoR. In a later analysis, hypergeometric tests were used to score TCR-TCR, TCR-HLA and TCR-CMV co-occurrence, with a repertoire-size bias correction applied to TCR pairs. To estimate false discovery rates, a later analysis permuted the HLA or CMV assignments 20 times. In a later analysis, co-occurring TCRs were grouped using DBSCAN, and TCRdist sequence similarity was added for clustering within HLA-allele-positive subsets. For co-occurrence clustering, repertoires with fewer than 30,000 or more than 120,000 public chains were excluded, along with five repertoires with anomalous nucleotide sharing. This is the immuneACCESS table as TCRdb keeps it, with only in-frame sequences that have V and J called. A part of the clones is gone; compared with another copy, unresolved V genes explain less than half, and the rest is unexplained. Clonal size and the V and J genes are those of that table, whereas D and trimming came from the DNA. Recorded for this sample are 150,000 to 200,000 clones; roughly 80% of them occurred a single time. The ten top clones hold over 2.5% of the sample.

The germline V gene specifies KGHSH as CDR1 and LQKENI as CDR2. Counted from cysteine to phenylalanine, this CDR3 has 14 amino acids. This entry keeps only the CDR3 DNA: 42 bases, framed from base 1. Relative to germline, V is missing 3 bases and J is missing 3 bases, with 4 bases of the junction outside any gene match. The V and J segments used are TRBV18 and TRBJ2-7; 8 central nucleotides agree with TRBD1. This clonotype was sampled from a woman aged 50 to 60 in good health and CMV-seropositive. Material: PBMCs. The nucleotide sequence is TGTGCCAGCTCACCGGGACAGGTGGACTACGAGCAGTACTTC. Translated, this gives CASSPGQVDYEQYF.